This TCR beta chain emerged from a study of monozygotic twins with inflammatory bowel disease. CDR1 is SGHVS, CDR2 FNYEAQ, per germline. The CDR3 runs to 16 residues. Regarding this clonotype: No antigen is known for it.

PCR of TCRalpha and TCRbeta cDNA was nested, with two rounds of around 16 and 10 cycles. One entry per CDR3 protein, without DNA, is what TCRdb gives after re-calling the 5' RACE reads. The sample table sets out 300,000 to 350,000 distinct CDR3 sequences. Study-wide results and caveats: It was observed that concordant and discordant twins did not differ in repertoire similarity, possibly given limited power. Differing T cell subtypes remained indistinguishable.

This TCR derives from a human donor with ulcerative colitis or Crohn's disease, or a healthy co-twin of an affected twin (not recorded which). The sample comprised blood. The V and J genes are TRBV7-6 and TRBJ2-7; TCRdb's D call of TRBD2 is untestable without DNA. CDR3 protein: CASSLGTSGSLNEQYF.